Below are 2 T cell receptor beta chains sequenced from a single sample in a study of blood T cells in healthy people across ages. With a J-beta primer mix and a sample-barcoded 5' primer, a second PCR ran 7 to 11 cycles. TCRdb re-called the 5' RACE reads through MiXCR, storing one row per CDR3 protein. The table includes about a million distinct CDR3 sequences, 45% to 50% detected once. Sequences were obtained from blood. These receptors were collected from a man aged 25-45 years in good health.

In this sample, this clonotype turned up once. This chain connects TRBV7-9 to TRBJ1-1; a possible D gene is TRBD1 (5 bases). Germline assignment: CDR1 SEHNR and CDR2 FQNEAQ (reference sequence). V shed 6 bases and J shed 6 bases, with 8 bases lying between them. The CDR3 is made up of 11 amino acids. The CDR3 DNA is TGTGCCAGCAGACAGGCGCCTGAAGCTTTCTTT. Residues: CASRQAPEAFF.

The chain carries TRBV20-1 and TRBJ1-2; 7 bases are a match to TRBD1. This CDR3 is built from 14 residues. Germline lookup yields CDR1 DFQATT and CDR2 SNEGSKA (reference sequence). V trimming: 1 base; J trimming: 11 bases; junction bases outside the gene matches: 13. The CDR3 coding sequence is TGCAGTGCTAGAGGGGGGACAGCGACTGGTGGATACACCTTC. It yields the protein CSARGGTATGGYTF.